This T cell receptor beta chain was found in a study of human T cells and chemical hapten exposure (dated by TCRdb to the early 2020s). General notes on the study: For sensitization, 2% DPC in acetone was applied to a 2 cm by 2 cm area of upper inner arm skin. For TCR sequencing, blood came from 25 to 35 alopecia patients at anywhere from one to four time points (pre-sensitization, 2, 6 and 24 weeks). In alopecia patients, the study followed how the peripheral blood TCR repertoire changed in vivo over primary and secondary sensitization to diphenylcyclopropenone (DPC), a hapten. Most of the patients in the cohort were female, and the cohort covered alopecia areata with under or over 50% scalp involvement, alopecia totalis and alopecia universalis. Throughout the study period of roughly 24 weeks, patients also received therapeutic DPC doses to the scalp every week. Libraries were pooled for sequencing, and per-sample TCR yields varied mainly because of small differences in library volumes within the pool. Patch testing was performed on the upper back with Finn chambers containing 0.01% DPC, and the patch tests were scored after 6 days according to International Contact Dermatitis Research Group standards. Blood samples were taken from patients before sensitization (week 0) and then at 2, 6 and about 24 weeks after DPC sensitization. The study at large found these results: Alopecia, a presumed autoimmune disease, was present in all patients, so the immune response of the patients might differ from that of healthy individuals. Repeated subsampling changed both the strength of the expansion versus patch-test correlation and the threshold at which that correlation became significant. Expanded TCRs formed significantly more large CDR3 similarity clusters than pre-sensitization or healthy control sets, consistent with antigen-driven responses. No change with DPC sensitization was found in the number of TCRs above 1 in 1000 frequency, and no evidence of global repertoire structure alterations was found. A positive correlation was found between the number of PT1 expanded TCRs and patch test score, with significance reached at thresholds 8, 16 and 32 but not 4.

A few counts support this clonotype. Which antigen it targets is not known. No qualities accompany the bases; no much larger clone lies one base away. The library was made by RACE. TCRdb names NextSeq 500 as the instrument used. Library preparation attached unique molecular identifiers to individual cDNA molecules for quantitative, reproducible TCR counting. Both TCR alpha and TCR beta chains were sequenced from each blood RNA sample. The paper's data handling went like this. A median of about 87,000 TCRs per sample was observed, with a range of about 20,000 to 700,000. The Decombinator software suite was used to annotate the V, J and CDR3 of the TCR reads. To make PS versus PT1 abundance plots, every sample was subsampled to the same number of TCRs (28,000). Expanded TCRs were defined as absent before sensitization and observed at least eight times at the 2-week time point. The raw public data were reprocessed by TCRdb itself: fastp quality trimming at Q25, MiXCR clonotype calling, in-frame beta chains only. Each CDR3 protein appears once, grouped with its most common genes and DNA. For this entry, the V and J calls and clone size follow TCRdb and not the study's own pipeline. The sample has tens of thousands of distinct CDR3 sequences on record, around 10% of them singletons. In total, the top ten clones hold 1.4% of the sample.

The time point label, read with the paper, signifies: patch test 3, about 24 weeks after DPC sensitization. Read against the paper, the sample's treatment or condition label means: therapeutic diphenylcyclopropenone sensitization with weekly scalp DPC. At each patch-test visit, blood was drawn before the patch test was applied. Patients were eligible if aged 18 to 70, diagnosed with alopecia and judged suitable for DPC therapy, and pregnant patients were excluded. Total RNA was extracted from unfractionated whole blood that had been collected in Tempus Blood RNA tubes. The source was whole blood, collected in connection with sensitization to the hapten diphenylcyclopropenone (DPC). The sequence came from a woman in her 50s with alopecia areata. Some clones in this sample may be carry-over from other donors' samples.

The CDR3 region: CASTNRGGTEKLFF. The DNA is as follows: TGCGCCAGCACCAACCGAGGGGGCACTGAAAAACTGTTTTTT. In this chain, TRBV10-2 is recombined with TRBJ1-4, and TRBD1 aligns with 7 junction nucleotides. The germline V gene encodes CDR1 WSHSY and CDR2 SAAADI. Trimming removed 7 bases from V and 7 bases from J; the gene matches leave 9 bases unexplained. The CDR3 sequence holds 14 residues, the cysteine and phenylalanine included. The retained sequence is limited to the CDR3, 42 bases, with the frame set at the first base.